Shown below are 29 T cell receptor beta chains from a single sample sequenced in a study of CD8+ T cells in alopecia areata. Following extraction, RNA underwent reverse transcription to cDNA, which served as the sequencing template. The method was immunoSEQ multiplex PCR; TCRdb's version includes in-frame clones alone and lacks a portion of them. The sample consists of hundreds of thousands of clones, 57% of them appearing once. Sample: CD4+ T cells sorted from blood, taken at week 0. These receptors were obtained from a human donor with alopecia areata.

The V call is TRBV9, the J call TRBJ2-7; D is unclear. Germline assignment: CDR1 SGDLS and CDR2 YYNGEE. The length of the CDR3 is 13 residues. V lost 0 bases, J lost 6 bases, and 10 bases lay in between. In DNA, the CDR3 is TGTGCCAGCAGCGTAGGTGAGGCCCCCGAGCAGTACTTC. Translation gives CASSVGEAPEQYF.

The J gene is TRBJ2-5, the V gene TRBV7-9; D not certain. The V and J ends lost 5 bases and 5 bases respectively, with 6 bases between them. CDR3 length: 11 residues. Germline assignment: CDR1 SEHNR and CDR2 FQNEAQ (reference sequence). DNA of the CDR3: TGTGCCAGCAGCGTAGGGGAGACCCAGTACTTC. Translation gives CASSVGETQYF.

This clone was seen a few times. CDR3 residues: CAWSVKAGETQYF. For the CDR3, the DNA is TGTGCCTGGAGTGTAAAAGCGGGAGAGACCCAGTACTTC. The chain couples TRBV30 to TRBJ2-5; D might be TRBD2 (6 bases). Trimming stripped 0 bases from V and 4 bases from J, with 9 bases between. CDR3 length: 13 amino acids. CDR1 is GTSNPN, CDR2 SVGIG, per germline (reference sequence).

The chain combines TRBV30 with TRBJ1-2; TRBD1 aligns across 7 bases. V lost 4 bases, J lost 8 bases, and 13 bases stayed unmatched. The V gene's germline CDR1 is GTSNPN and CDR2 SVGIG (reference sequence). The CDR3 runs 14 residues. The CDR3 loop is CAWTLGTVGGGYTF. In DNA form, the CDR3 reads TGTGCCTGGACCCTCGGGACAGTCGGAGGAGGCTACACCTTC.

The chain is built from TRBV9 and TRBJ2-2, with TRBD2 as a possible D gene (5 bases). The CDR3 sequence is 16 residues long. The germline V and J ends were trimmed by 4 bases and 6 bases, with 19 bases remaining between them. The germline gives CDR1 SGDLS, CDR2 YYNGEE. DNA for the CDR3: TGTGCCAGCAGCCCACGCGGCGGGTGGGAAGCCGGGGAGCTGTTTTTT. It is translated as CASSPRGGWEAGELFF.

This clone was seen a handful of times. This chain joins TRBV29-1 and TRBJ2-7; 7 bases map to TRBD2. Germline V gives CDR1 SQVTM, CDR2 ANQGSEA. The CDR3 runs 14 residues. After removal of 4 bases from V and 3 bases from J, the junction contained 9 bases not matched to a gene. In DNA form, the CDR3 reads TGCAGCGTTGGGAGGGCGGGAGTACACTACGAGCAGTACTTC. It codes for CSVGRAGVHYEQYF.

The chain combines TRBV29-1 with TRBJ2-1; D possibly matches TRBD1 or TRBD2 (5 bases each). CDR3 length: 15 amino acids. Germline V gives CDR1 SQVTM, CDR2 ANQGSEA. The V gene lost 3 bases and the J gene lost 1 base, with 13 bases spanning the gap. The CDR3 DNA reads as TGCAGCGTTGATGGAATGGGACGATCCTACAATGAGCAGTTCTTC. This encodes CSVDGMGRSYNEQFF.

This chain links TRBV7-9 with TRBJ1-1, with D possibly TRBD1 on 6 matching bases. CDR3 size: 15 residues. Per the germline V gene, CDR1 is SEHNR and CDR2 is FQNEAQ (reference sequence). The V end lost 3 bases, the J end lost 5 bases, and 16 bases lay between the germline ends. CDR3 in amino acids: CASSFPTGAGTEAFF. The CDR3 DNA reads TGTGCCAGCAGCTTTCCGACGGGGGCTGGTACTGAAGCTTTCTTT.

The chain is built from TRBV6-1 and TRBJ1-2, with a possible D match to TRBD1 (5 bases). The V gene lost 6 bases and the J gene lost 3 bases, with 14 bases spanning the gap. Germline V gene data show CDR1 as MNHNS and CDR2 as SASEGT. This CDR3 is built from 14 residues. CDR3 sequence (DNA): TGTGCCAGCAGACCCCTGGCGGGGGACTATGGCTACACCTTC. It encodes CASRPLAGDYGYTF.

The CDR3 coding sequence is TGCGCCAGCAGCTTATTAGGCGGGGGTTCCTACGAGCAGTACTTC. Protein: CASSLLGGGSYEQYF. The V gene is TRBV5-1, the J gene TRBJ2-7, with 7 bases identical to TRBD2. Looked up from germline, CDR1 is SGHRS and CDR2 is YFSETQ. V gave up 2 bases and J gave up 1 base; unmatched junction bases: 6. The CDR3 runs to 15 residues.

This clone was recorded a few times. V gene TRBV7-8 combines with J gene TRBJ1-6, with 7 positions matching TRBD1. The CDR3 is 18 residues long. V was clipped by 3 bases and J by 0 bases; unmatched bases: 8. Germline values: CDR1 SGHVS, CDR2 FQNEAQ. CDR3 sequence: CASSFRQGQSSYNSPLHF. DNA for the CDR3: TGTGCCAGCAGCTTCCGACAGGGCCAAAGCTCCTATAATTCACCCCTCCACTTT.

About this clone itself: Other nucleotide sequences from this sample produce the same CDR3. This chain uses TRBV29-1 with TRBJ1-2, with TRBD1 matching 7 bases. V lost 4 bases, J lost 8 bases, and 7 bases stayed unmatched. This CDR3 contains 12 residues. Germline V gene sequence: CDR1 SQVTM, CDR2 ANQGSEA. This chain's CDR3 is CSVVRGGAGYTF. CDR3 DNA: TGCAGCGTTGTTAGAGGGGGCGCGGGCTACACCTTC.

V is TRBV29-1 and J is TRBJ2-5; tentatively, D is TRBD1 (5 bases). The CDR3 runs 13 residues. Germline CDR1 reads SQVTM; CDR2 reads ANQGSEA. V lost 4 bases, J lost 9 bases, and 18 bases lay in between. The CDR3 DNA sequence: TGCAGCGTTGCTGAGACAGAGCTTGTGGCCCAGTACTTC. This gives the protein CSVAETELVAQYF.

This chain joins TRBV9 and TRBJ2-2, with 7 bases aligning to TRBD2. Germline V gene lookup returns CDR1 SGDLS and CDR2 YYNGEE. CDR3 length: 14 residues. J was trimmed by 5 bases and V by 3 bases; bases with no gene match: 4. CDR3 bases: TGTGCCAGCAGCGCCGGGGGGAGGACCGGGGAGCTGTTTTTT. Its protein product is CASSAGGRTGELFF.

In its sample, this clone was seen once. CDR3 sequence: CASSQAGRLNQPQHF. The CDR3, as DNA: TGCGCCAGCAGCCAAGCGGGCAGACTCAATCAGCCCCAGCATTTT. The rearrangement uses TRBV4-1 and TRBJ1-5, with D hard to call. CDR3 length: 15 residues. V lost 1 base and J lost 3, with 10 bases in between. The germline gives CDR1 MGHRA, CDR2 YSYEKL.

The chain employs TRBV7-2 and TRBJ1-5; D not resolved. Trimming took 1 base from V and 7 from J, leaving 11 bases between them. Per the germline V gene, CDR1 is SGHTA and CDR2 is FQGNSA. CDR3 length: 14 residues. CDR3 in amino acids: CASSLGSFGQPQHF. The CDR3 DNA is TGTGCCAGCAGCTTAGGCTCCTTTGGGCAGCCCCAGCATTTT.

The chain couples TRBV7-6 to TRBJ2-5, with a weak D call TRBD1 (6 bases). Germline values: CDR1 SGHVS, CDR2 FNYEAQ. CDR3 length equals 14 residues. V gave up 4 bases and J gave up 0 bases, with 9 bases separating them. The CDR3 loop is CASSSGQYQETQYF. In DNA form, the CDR3 reads TGTGCCAGCAGCTCTGGACAGTACCAAGAGACCCAGTACTTC.

This clone was detected only once. The chain has TRBV6-1 and TRBJ2-3, with D possibly being TRBD1 (6 bases). The CDR3 loop spans 14 amino acids. V shed 6 bases and J shed 3 bases, with 13 bases lying between them. CDR1 is MNHNS and CDR2 is SASEGT in the germline V gene. This chain's CDR3 is CASSLYTGTDTQYF. The DNA for the CDR3 is TGTGCCAGCAGCCTTTACACAGGGACAGATACGCAGTATTTT.

The rearrangement links TRBV20-1 to TRBJ1-4; TRBD1 agrees at 7 bases. There are 11 residues in the CDR3. Per the germline V gene, CDR1 is DFQATT and CDR2 is SNEGSKA (reference sequence). The CDR3 sequence is CRGQAGEKLFF. The CDR3 DNA reads as TGCAGAGGACAGGCGGGTGAAAAACTGTTTTTT.

The chain recombines TRBV30 with TRBJ1-1; D unresolved. This CDR3 region has 13 residues. CDR1 GTSNPN and CDR2 SVGIG come from the germline V gene (reference sequence). V dropped 4 bases and J dropped 5 bases, with 14 bases sitting between them. The CDR3 here is CAWIRQAGTEAFF. CDR3 DNA sequence: TGTGCCTGGATTAGACAAGCGGGAACTGAAGCTTTCTTT.

A few counts support this clone. V and J are TRBV5-6 and TRBJ2-3; tentatively, D is TRBD1 (5 bases). CDR1 SGHDT and CDR2 YYEEEE come from the germline V gene. The CDR3 is made up of 14 amino acids. V lost 2 bases to trimming and J lost 3 bases, with 10 bases between them. This CDR3 reads CASSFGPGTDTQYF. CDR3 nucleotides: TGTGCCAGCAGCTTTGGTCCAGGGACAGATACGCAGTATTTT.

A few counts support this clone. The J gene is TRBJ2-7, the V gene TRBV29-1, with TRBD1 matching over 11 bases. Germline assignment: CDR1 SQVTM and CDR2 ANQGSEA. V gave up 8 bases and J gave up 4 bases; unmatched junction bases: 7. The CDR3 is 13 amino acids. CDR3 sequence (DNA): TGCAGCTTCCGGACAGGGGGCAAATACGAGCAGTACTTC. This gives the protein CSFRTGGKYEQYF.

V and J are TRBV11-1 and TRBJ2-3, with D maybe TRBD1 (5 bases). CDR1 and CDR2 (germline): SGHAT, FQDESV (reference sequence). The CDR3 sequence is 13 residues long. Between the trimmed V and J ends, which lost 8 bases and 2 bases, there was a span of 11 bases. The CDR3 loop is CASCPTVTDTQYF. CDR3 nucleotide sequence: TGTGCCAGCTGCCCGACAGTCACAGATACGCAGTATTTT.

The CDR3 coding sequence is TGTGCCAGCAGTTCTTACTTCCGGGACAGGGGGTCCGAGCAGTACTTC. Translating it yields CASSSYFRDRGSEQYF. This rearrangement joins TRBV27 to TRBJ2-7, with TRBD1 matching 11 bases. The CDR3 runs 16 residues. Germline V gene lookup returns CDR1 MNHEY and CDR2 SMNVEV (reference sequence). V was pared by 4 bases and J by 6 bases, with 11 bases of the junction left unmatched.

This chain uses TRBV7-3 with TRBJ1-1; D is perhaps TRBD1 (5 bases). Germline CDR1 reads SGHTA; CDR2 reads FQGTGA. This CDR3 has 14 amino acids. V lost 1 base and J 3 bases, leaving 9 bases between the germline ends. In DNA form, the CDR3 reads TGTGCCAGCAGCTTAAGAGGGGCGGACACTGAAGCTTTCTTT. Translating gives CASSLRGADTEAFF.

This chain links TRBV6-5 with TRBJ2-7; 7 nucleotides match TRBD2. With V trimmed by 6 bases and J by 3 bases, 2 bases remained unmatched. The CDR3 length is 12 residues. CDR1 is MNHEY and CDR2 is SVGAGI in the germline V gene. The CDR3 bases are TGTGCCAGCAGACGGACTAGCTACGAGCAGTACTTC. Translating it yields CASRRTSYEQYF.

The chain combines TRBV5-6 with TRBJ1-1, with 10 bases identical to TRBD1. Germline values: CDR1 SGHDT, CDR2 YYEEEE. Germline trimming cut 0 bases from V and 5 bases from J; bases unmatched to any gene: 1. The CDR3 has 14 amino acids. In DNA, the CDR3 is TGTGCCAGCAGCTTGGGGGACAGGGGAACTGAAGCTTTCTTT. This encodes CASSLGDRGTEAFF.

This chain uses TRBV30 with TRBJ2-7, with TRBD1 matching 9 bases. The CDR3 covers 13 residues. The J segment lost 3 bases and the V segment lost 2 bases, leaving 2 bases of the junction unmatched. The germline V gene encodes CDR1 GTSNPN and CDR2 SVGIG (reference sequence). This CDR3 reads CAWSPGQGYEQYF. The CDR3 nucleotides read TGTGCCTGGAGTCCGGGACAGGGCTACGAGCAGTACTTC. Drawing the rest from reference TRBV30 and TRBJ2-7, the complete variable domain is SQTIHQWPATLVQPVGSPLSLECTVEGTSNPNLYWYRQAAGRGLQLLFYSVGIGQISSEVPQNLSASRPQDRQFILSSKKLLLSDSGFYLCAWSPGQGYEQYFGPGTRLTVT.

The rearrangement joins TRBV5-4 to TRBJ2-1; unclear D gene. This CDR3 has 12 residues. With 7 bases removed from V and 7 bases from J, the gap between germline ends came to 12 bases. The germline gives CDR1 SGHNT, CDR2 YYREEE (reference sequence). In nucleotides, the CDR3 is TGTGCCAGCGCGTATGACCAAAATGAGCAGTTCTTC. The encoded protein is CASAYDQNEQFF.